The 7 T cell receptor beta chains below all came from one sample that was sequenced in a study of CD8+ T cells in alopecia areata. RNA was isolated and reverse transcribed to cDNA, the sequencing template. Sequencing was performed with immunoSEQ multiplex PCR; in TCRdb, only in-frame clones are kept and a portion is missing. The table lists 2,500 to 3,500 clones, with no singletons. Indicated time point: mouse skin 3 weeks after grafting. Specimen: skin, collected at week 3. These receptors were taken from a C3H/HeJ mouse with alopecia areata. MHC haplotype of the mouse line: H2-k.

This clone was detected ten times or more. The gene symbols are mouse symbols. The read falls 4 residues short of the CDR3 end, and the missing part is taken from the germline J gene. The rearrangement uses TRBV12-1 and TRBJ2-2; 7 nucleotides match TRBD2. The CDR3 contains 14 residues. V was pared by 2 bases and J by 6 bases, with 5 bases of the junction left unmatched. Germline V lookup: CDR1 SGHSN, CDR2 HYEKVE. This CDR3 is CASSPGLEAGQLYF. Partial CDR3 DNA: TGTGCCAGCTCTCCCGGACTGGAGGCCGGG.

About this clone itself: Mouse gene names and germline throughout. Read data end 4 residues before the CDR3 end; the end is taken from the germline J gene. The rearrangement links TRBV13-1 to TRBJ2-3, with TRBD2 matching over 10 bases. Germline-derived CDR1 and CDR2 are NSHNY and SYGAGN. The CDR3 covers 15 residues. V lost 3 bases and J lost 4; bases outside the gene matches: 5. The CDR3 DNA, read in part, is TGTGCCAGCAGTGGAAACTGGGGGGGGTCAGAA. Its protein product is CASSGNWGGSE. The full CDR3 protein is CASSGNWGGSETLYF.

This clone is medium-sized in the sample. Genes and germline are mouse. The missing CDR3 end, 4 residues past where the read stops, is filled in from the germline J gene. The rearrangement joins TRBV19 to TRBJ2-2; D is unclear. CDR1 and CDR2 (germline): FNHDT, SITEND (reference sequence). CDR3 length equals 14 residues. V dropped 4 bases and J dropped 4 bases, with 11 bases sitting between them. CDR3 DNA (partial): TGTGCCAGCAGTTCCTACGGTGGCACCGGG. It yields the protein CASSSYGGTG. In full, the CDR3 reads CASSSYGGTGQLYF.

Ten or more counts support this clone. The germline and genes are mouse ones. The read halts 4 residues ahead of the CDR3 end, with the missing end drawn from the germline J gene. V gene TRBV31 combines with J gene TRBJ2-3; 14 nucleotides line up with TRBD2. There are 16 residues in the CDR3. Germline CDR1 is GKSSPN and CDR2 is SITVG. V shed 8 bases and J 1 base; nucleotides not matched to a gene: 8. The CDR3 sequence is CAGWDWGGAGAETLYF. The sequenced CDR3 bases are TGTGCCGGATGGGACTGGGGGGGCGCGGGTGCAGAA.

This clone has at least ten counts. All gene names here are mouse names. The missing CDR3 end, 4 residues past where the read stops, is filled in from the germline J gene. The chain has TRBV12-1 and TRBJ2-7; 11 bases align to TRBD2. Trimming cost V 1 base and J 0 bases; bases outside gene matches: 4. This CDR3 is built from 16 residues. Germline loops: CDR1 SGHSN, CDR2 HYEKVE. The CDR3 DNA, read in part, is TGTGCCAGCTCTCTGTGGACTGGGGGGTCCTCCTAT. This sequence encodes CASSLWTGGSSY. The entire CDR3 is CASSLWTGGSSYEQYF.

In this sample, this clone turned up a few times. The genes and germline here are from mouse. Sequencing ends 4 residues short of the CDR3 end; the germline J gene provides the rest. The rearrangement joins TRBV13-2 to TRBJ2-4, with 9 bases lining up with TRBD1. The CDR3 is 14 residues long. CDR1 and CDR2 from the germline V gene are NNHNN and SYGAGS (reference sequence). CDR3 region: CASGGTGEKNTLYF. CDR3 bases read: TGTGCCAGCGGTGGGACAGGGGAAAAAAAC.

This clone has only a few counts. Mouse gene names apply. The DNA ends 4 residues before the CDR3 does, and the rest of the CDR3 is filled in from the germline J gene. This rearrangement joins TRBV13-1 to TRBJ2-7, with a possible D match to TRBD1 (5 bases). The germline gives CDR1 NSHNY, CDR2 SYGAGN. This CDR3 contains 12 residues. The sequenced CDR3 bases are TGTGCCAGCAGTGATAGACAGTAT. Translation gives CASSDRQY. The full CDR3 reads CASSDRQYEQYF.